The next 8 T cell receptor beta chains were all read from a single sample in a study of cytomegalovirus exposure and HLA in healthy donors. Primers included in the PCR were 60 Vbeta and 13 Jbeta primers. Clones were read by immunoSEQ multiplex PCR, and TCRdb kept only the in-frame ones, dropping some. Here the sample spans 95,000 to 150,000 clones, around 80% being singletons. Sequenced sample: PBMCs. These receptors were taken from a man in his fifties or sixties in good health and CMV-seronegative.

The CDR3 region is CASSLRTGGDSGNTIYF. The CDR3 coding sequence is TGTGCCAGCAGCCTGCGGACAGGGGGGGACTCTGGAAACACCATATATTTT. The chain employs TRBV7-6 and TRBJ1-3; TRBD1 aligns across 10 bases. This CDR3 is 17 amino acids long. V shed 5 bases and J 0 bases; nucleotides not matched to a gene: 7. Germline CDR1 is SGHVS and CDR2 is FNYEAQ.

This clone was counted only a few times. The chain carries TRBV5-1 and TRBJ2-5; weak D call: TRBD2 (5 bases). Germline values: CDR1 SGHRS, CDR2 YFSETQ. The ends were cut back, 2 bases at V and 5 bases at J, with 22 bases in the middle. The CDR3 is 17 amino acids. CDR3 loop: CASSLTRSLSDGETQYF. DNA of the CDR3: TGCGCCAGCAGCTTAACGCGATCACTTAGCGATGGGGAGACCCAGTACTTC.

V and J are TRBV27 and TRBJ2-7; maybe TRBD1 (6 bases). The CDR3 is made up of 13 amino acids. Trimming shortened V by 6 bases and J by 2 bases, and 11 bases separated the two germline ends. Germline loops: CDR1 MNHEY, CDR2 SMNVEV (reference sequence). The CDR3 is CASRLQGPYEQYF. The CDR3 nucleotides are TGTGCCAGCAGACTACAGGGCCCCTACGAGCAGTACTTC.

Comments on this clone: This CDR3 is also generated by other DNA sequences in the sample. V is TRBV7-2 and J is TRBJ1-1; D unresolved. The V gene lost 0 bases and the J gene lost 1 base, with 6 bases spanning the gap. Germline-derived CDR1 and CDR2 are SGHTA and FQGNSA. The CDR3 consists of 14 residues. The CDR3 loop is CASSLASGNTEAFF. The CDR3 region has the DNA TGTGCCAGCAGCTTAGCCTCCGGGAACACTGAAGCTTTCTTT.

The V gene is TRBV14, the J gene TRBJ2-2, with 11 positions matching TRBD2. CDR3 length: 17 residues. In germline, CDR1 is SGHDN, CDR2 FVKESK. Trimming took 3 bases from V and 4 from J; bases not matched to a gene: 7. CDR3 DNA: TGTGCCAGCAGCCACGGACTAGCGGGTTCGGTCACCGGGGAGCTGTTTTTT. Residues: CASSHGLAGSVTGELFF.

The chain combines TRBV5-1 with TRBJ1-4; TRBD1 matches 8 bases. The CDR3 contains 14 residues. Unmatched junction bases numbered 4, after V lost 4 bases and J lost 5 bases. CDR1 is SGHRS and CDR2 is YFSETQ in the germline V gene. CDR3 coding DNA: TGCGCCAGCAGCGGGACAGGTCGAAATGAAAAACTGTTTTTT. Its protein is CASSGTGRNEKLFF.

The chain is built from TRBV4-1 and TRBJ2-5; D is ambiguous. The J call is in doubt because the DNA end fits TRBJ2-7 better. The germline gives CDR1 MGHRA, CDR2 YSYEKL. This CDR3 is built from 15 residues. The DNA of the CDR3 is TGCGCCAGCAGCCAAGGTAATGGGCCTTCCTACGAGCAGTACTTC. Translated, it gives CASSQGNGPSYEQYF.

The chain couples TRBV5-4 to TRBJ2-3; D uncertain. The CDR3 has 13 residues. Trimming took off 4 bases at V and 0 bases at J, with 6 bases between the two ends. Germline values: CDR1 SGHNT, CDR2 YYREEE (reference sequence). CDR3: CASSETSTDTQYF. DNA of the CDR3: TGTGCCAGCAGCGAGACTAGCACAGATACGCAGTATTTT.